This T cell receptor (beta chain) was recorded in a study of Tregs in tolerant kidney transplant recipients. TCRdb's table, derived via immunoSEQ multiplex PCR, lists solely in-frame clones and lacks some. The repertoire has about 240,000 clones, about 80% of them found once; the top ten carry over 0.5%. The germline CDR1 and CDR2 sequences are SGHTA and FQGNSA. Trimming left V 5 bases short and J 3 bases short, with 10 bases between. This CDR3 has 13 residues. The sequenced sample was CD4+ T cells from blood. The chain has TRBV7-2 and TRBJ1-1, with D perhaps matching TRBD1 (6 bases). This clonotype originated in a human donor in good health. DNA of the CDR3: TGTGCCAGCAGCCGGTACAGGGACACTGAAGCTTTCTTT. Its protein is CASSRYRDTEAFF.